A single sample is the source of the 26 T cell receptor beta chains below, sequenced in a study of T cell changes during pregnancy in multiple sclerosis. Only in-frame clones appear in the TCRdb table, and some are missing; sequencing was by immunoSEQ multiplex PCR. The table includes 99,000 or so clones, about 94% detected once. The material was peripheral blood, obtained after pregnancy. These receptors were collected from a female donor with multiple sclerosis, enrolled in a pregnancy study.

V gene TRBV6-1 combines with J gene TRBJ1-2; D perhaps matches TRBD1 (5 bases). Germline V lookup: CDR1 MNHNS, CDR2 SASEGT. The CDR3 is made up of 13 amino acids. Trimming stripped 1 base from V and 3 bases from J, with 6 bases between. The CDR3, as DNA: TGTGCCAGCAGTGAAGGACAGTACTATGGCTACACCTTC. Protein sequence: CASSEGQYYGYTF.

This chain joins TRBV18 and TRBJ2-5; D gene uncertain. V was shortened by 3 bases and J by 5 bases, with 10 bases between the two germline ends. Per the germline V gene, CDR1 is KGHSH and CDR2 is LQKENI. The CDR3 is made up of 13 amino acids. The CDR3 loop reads CASSPQHSETQYF. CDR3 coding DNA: TGTGCCAGCTCACCTCAACATTCGGAGACCCAGTACTTC. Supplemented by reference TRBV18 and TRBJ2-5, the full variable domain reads NAGVMQNPRHLVRRRGQEARLRCSPMKGHSHVYWYRQLPEEGLKFMVYLQKENIIDESGMPKERFSAEFPKEGPSILRIQQVVRGDSAAYFCASSPQHSETQYFGPGTRLLVL.

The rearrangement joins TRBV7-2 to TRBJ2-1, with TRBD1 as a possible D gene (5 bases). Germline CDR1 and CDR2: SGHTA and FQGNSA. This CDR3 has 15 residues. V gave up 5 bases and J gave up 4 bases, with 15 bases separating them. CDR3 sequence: CASSLPPTVYNEQFF. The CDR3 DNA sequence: TGTGCCAGCAGCCTGCCACCGACAGTGTACAATGAGCAGTTCTTC. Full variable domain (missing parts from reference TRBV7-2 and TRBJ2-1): GAGVSQSPSNKVTEKGKDVELRCDPISGHTALYWYRQSLGQGLEFLIYFQGNSAPDKSGLPSDRFSAERTGGSVSTLTIQRTQQEDSAVYLCASSLPPTVYNEQFFGPGTRLTVL.

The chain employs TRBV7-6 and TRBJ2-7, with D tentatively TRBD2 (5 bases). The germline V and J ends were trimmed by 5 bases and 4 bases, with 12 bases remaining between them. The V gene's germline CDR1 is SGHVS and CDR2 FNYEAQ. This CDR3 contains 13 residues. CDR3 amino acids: CASSQSEGYEQYF. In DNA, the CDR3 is TGTGCCAGCAGCCAGAGCGAGGGTTACGAGCAGTACTTC. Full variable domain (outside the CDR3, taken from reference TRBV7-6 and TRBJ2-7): GAGVSQSPRYKVTKRGQDVALRCDPISGHVSLYWYRQALGQGPEFLTYFNYEAQQDKSGLPNDRFSAERPEGSISTLTIQRTEQRDSAMYRCASSQSEGYEQYFGPGTRLTVT.

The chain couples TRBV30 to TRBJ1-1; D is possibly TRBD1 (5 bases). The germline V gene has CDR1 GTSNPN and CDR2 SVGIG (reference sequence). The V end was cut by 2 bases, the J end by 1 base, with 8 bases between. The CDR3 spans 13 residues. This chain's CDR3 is CAWSSQENTEAFF. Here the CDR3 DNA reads TGTGCCTGGAGTTCACAGGAGAACACTGAAGCTTTCTTT. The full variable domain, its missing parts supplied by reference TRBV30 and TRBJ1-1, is SQTIHQWPATLVQPVGSPLSLECTVEGTSNPNLYWYRQAAGRGLQLLFYSVGIGQISSEVPQNLSASRPQDRQFILSSKKLLLSDSGFYLCAWSSQENTEAFFGQGTRLTVV.

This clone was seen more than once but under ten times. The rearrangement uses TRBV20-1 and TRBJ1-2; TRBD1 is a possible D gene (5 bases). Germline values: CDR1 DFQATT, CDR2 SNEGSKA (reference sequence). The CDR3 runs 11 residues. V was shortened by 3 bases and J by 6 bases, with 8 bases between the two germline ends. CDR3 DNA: TGCAGTGCTAGTTGGGGCGATGGCTACACCTTC. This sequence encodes CSASWGDGYTF.

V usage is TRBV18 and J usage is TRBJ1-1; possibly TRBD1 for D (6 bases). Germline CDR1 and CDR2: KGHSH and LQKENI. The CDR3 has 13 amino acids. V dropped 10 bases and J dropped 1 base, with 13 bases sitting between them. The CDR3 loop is CATEGGQNTEAFF. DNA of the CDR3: TGTGCCACCGAGGGGGGGCAGAACACTGAAGCTTTCTTT.

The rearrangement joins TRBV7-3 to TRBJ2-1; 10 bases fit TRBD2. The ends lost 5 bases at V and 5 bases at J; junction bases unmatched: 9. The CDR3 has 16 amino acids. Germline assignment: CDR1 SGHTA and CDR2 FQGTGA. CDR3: CASSRNPGLANNEQFF. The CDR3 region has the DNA TGTGCCAGCAGCCGCAACCCGGGACTAGCGAACAATGAGCAGTTCTTC.

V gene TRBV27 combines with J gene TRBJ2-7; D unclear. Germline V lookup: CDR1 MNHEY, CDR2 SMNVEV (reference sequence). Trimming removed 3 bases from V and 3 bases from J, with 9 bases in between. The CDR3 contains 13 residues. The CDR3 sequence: CASSFGQYYEQYF. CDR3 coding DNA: TGTGCCAGCAGTTTCGGTCAATACTACGAGCAGTACTTC.

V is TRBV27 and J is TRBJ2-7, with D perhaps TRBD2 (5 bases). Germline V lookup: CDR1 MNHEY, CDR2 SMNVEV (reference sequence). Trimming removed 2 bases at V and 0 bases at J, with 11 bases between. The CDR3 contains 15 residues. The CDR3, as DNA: TGTGCCAGCAGTTTAGTAGCGAGACGCTCCTACGAGCAGTACTTC. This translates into CASSLVARRSYEQYF.

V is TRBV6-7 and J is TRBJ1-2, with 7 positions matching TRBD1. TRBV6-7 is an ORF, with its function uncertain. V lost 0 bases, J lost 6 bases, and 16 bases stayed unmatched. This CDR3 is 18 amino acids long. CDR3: CASSYSLLGQEHFDGYTF. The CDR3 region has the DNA TGTGCCAGCAGTTACTCATTACTTGGACAGGAGCATTTTGATGGCTACACCTTC.

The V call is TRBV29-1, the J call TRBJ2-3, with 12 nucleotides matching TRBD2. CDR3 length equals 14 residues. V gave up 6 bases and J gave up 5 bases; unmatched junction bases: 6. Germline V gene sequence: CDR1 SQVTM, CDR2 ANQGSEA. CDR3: CSVSSGRDLDTQYF. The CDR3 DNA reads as TGCAGCGTATCTAGCGGGAGGGACTTAGATACGCAGTATTTT.

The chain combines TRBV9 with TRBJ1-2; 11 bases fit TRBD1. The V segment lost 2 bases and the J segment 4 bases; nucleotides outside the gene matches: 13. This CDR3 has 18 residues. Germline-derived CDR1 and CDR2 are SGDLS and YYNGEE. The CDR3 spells CASSVGGTGGQGGYGYTF. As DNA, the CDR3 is TGTGCCAGCAGCGTGGGGGGGACAGGGGGACAGGGTGGCTATGGCTACACCTTC.

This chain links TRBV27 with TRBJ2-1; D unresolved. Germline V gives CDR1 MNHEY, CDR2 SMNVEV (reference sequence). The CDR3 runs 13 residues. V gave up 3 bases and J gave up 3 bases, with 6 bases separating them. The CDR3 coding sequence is TGTGCCAGCAGTTTCTACGTCTACAATGAGCAGTTCTTC. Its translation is CASSFYVYNEQFF.

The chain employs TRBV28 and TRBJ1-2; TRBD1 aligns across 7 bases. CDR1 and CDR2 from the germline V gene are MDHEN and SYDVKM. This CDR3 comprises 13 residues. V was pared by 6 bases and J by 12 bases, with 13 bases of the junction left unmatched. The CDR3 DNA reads TGTGCCAGCAGACTAACGACAGGGAGGTTGGACACCTTC. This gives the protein CASRLTTGRLDTF.

The CDR3 reads CASSQGTGTYEQYF. Here the CDR3 DNA reads TGCGCCAGCAGCCAAGGGACAGGGACCTACGAGCAGTACTTC. The chain recombines TRBV4-1 with TRBJ2-5; 8 nucleotides align to TRBD1. The end of the DNA aligns better with TRBJ2-7, so the J call may be wrong. This CDR3 region has 14 residues. Germline V gene sequence: CDR1 MGHRA, CDR2 YSYEKL.

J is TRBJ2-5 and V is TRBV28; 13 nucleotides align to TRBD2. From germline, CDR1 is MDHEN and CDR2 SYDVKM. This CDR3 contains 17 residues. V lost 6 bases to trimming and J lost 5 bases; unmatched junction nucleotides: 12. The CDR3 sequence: CASSLLGLAGVGETQYF. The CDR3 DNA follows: TGTGCCAGCAGCCTTCTAGGACTAGCGGGAGTCGGGGAGACCCAGTACTTC.

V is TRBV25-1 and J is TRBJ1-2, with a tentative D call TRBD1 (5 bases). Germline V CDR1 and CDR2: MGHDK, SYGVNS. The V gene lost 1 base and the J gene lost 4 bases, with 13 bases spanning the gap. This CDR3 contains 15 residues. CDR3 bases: TGTGCCAGCAGTGAATTGGGGGAGGCCGCCTATGGCTACACCTTC. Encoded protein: CASSELGEAAYGYTF.

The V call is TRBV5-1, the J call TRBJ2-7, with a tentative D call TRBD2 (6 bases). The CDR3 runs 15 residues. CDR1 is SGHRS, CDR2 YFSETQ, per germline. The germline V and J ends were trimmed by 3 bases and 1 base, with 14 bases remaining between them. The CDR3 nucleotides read TGCGCCAGCAGCTCGGACGGGGGTGGGTCCTACGAGCAGTACTTC. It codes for CASSSDGGGSYEQYF. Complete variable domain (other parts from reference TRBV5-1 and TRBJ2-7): KAGVTQTPRYLIKTRGQQVTLSCSPISGHRSVSWYQQTPGQGLQFLFEYFSETQRNKGNFPGRFSGRQFSNSRSEMNVSTLELGDSALYLCASSSDGGGSYEQYFGPGTRLTVT.

DNA for the CDR3: TGTGCCAGCAGTCCGGTGCCAGGCTACAATGAGCAGTTCTTC. As protein: CASSPVPGYNEQFF. This rearrangement joins TRBV27 to TRBJ2-1, with D hard to call. This CDR3 spans 14 amino acids. V was trimmed by 5 bases and J by 3 bases, leaving 11 bases between them. Germline CDR1 reads MNHEY; CDR2 reads SMNVEV (reference sequence).

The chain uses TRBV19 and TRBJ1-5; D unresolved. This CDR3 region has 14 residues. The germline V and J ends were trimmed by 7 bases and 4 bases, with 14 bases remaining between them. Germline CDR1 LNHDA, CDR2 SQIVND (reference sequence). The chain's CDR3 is CASTQTTTNQPQHF. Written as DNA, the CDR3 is TGTGCCAGTACCCAAACCACAACAAATCAGCCCCAGCATTTT.

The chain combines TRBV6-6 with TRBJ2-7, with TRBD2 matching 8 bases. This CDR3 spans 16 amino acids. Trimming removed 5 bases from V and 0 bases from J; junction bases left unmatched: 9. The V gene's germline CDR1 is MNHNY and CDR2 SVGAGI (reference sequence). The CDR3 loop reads CASSTFGGGSSYEQYF. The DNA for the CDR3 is TGTGCCAGCAGTACTTTCGGGGGGGGGAGCTCCTACGAGCAGTACTTC.

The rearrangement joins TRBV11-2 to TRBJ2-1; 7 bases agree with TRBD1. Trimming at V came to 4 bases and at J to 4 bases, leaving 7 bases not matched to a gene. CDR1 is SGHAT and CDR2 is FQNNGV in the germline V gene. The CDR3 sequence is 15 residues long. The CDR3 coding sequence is TGTGCCAGCAGCTGGACCGGGACAGTTTACAATGAGCAGTTCTTC. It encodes CASSWTGTVYNEQFF.

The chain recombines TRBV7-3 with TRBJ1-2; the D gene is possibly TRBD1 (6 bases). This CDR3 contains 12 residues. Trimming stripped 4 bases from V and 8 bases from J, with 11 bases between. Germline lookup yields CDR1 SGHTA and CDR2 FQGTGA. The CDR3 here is CASSYAGEGYTF. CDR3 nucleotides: TGTGCCAGCAGCTACGCAGGGGAGGGCTACACCTTC.

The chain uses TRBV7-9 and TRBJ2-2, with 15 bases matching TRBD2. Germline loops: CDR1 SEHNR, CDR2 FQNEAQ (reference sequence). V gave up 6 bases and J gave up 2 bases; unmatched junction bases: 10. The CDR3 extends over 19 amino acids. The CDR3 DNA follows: TGTGCCAGCAGGCTTCCCGGGACTAGCGGGAGGATCAACACCGGGGAGCTGTTTTTT. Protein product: CASRLPGTSGRINTGELFF.

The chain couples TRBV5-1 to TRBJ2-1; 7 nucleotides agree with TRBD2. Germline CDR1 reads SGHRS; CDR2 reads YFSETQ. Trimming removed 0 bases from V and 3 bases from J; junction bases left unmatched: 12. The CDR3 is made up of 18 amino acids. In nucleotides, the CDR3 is TGCGCCAGCAGCTTGGGCGGGAGTTTAGAGTTCGGCTACAATGAGCAGTTCTTC. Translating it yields CASSLGGSLEFGYNEQFF. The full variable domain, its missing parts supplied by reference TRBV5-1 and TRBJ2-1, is KAGVTQTPRYLIKTRGQQVTLSCSPISGHRSVSWYQQTPGQGLQFLFEYFSETQRNKGNFPGRFSGRQFSNSRSEMNVSTLELGDSALYLCASSLGGSLEFGYNEQFFGPGTRLTVL.